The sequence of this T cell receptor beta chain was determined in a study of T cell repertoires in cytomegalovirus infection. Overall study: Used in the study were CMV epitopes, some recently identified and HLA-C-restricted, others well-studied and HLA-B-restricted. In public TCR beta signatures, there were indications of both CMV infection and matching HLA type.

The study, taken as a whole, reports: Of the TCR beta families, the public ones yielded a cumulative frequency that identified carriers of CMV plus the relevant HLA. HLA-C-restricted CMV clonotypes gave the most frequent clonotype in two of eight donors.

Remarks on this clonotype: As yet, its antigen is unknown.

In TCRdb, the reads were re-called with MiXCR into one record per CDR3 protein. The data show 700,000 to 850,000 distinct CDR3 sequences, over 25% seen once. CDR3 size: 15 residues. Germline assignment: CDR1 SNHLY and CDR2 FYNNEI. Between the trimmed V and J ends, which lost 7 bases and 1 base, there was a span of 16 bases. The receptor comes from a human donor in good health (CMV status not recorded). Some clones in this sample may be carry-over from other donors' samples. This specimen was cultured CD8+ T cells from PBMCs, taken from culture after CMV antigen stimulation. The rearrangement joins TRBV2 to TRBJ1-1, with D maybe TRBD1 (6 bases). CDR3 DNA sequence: TGTGCCAGCATCGGGGGGCCCAGGAGGAACACTGAAGCTTTCTTT. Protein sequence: CASIGGPRRNTEAFF.